Listed below are T cell receptor beta chains from one sample, sequenced in a study of control samples from healthy donors and cancer patients. Sequenced by immunoSEQ multiplex PCR; TCRdb stores in-frame clones only, minus some. Here the sample spans fewer than 95,000 clones, around four fifths being singletons. What was sequenced was blood. The receptor source for this set is a man under 40 in good health. The CDR3 runs from the conserved cysteine through the conserved F or W. The order of the fields is CDR3 protein, CDR3 DNA, D gene, V gene, clone size, J gene. D genes are given only for firm matches. Expanded clones get a size class; other rows say once, few or many, or leave the size out.

CASRSGTANQPQHF,TGTGCCAGCAGATCTGGGACAGCTAATCAGCCCCAGCATTTT,TRBD1,TRBV6-6,.,TRBJ1-5
CASSYSYEDSNQPQHF,TGTGCCAGCAGTTACTCGTACGAGGATTCCAATCAGCCCCAGCATTTT,.,TRBV6-6,.,TRBJ1-5
CAIRGQVNQPQHF,TGTGCCATCAGGGGACAGGTCAATCAGCCCCAGCATTTT,TRBD1,TRBV10-3,few,TRBJ1-5
CASSLVVGQLGEKLFF,TGTGCCAGCAGCTTGGTAGTCGGGCAGTTGGGCGAAAAACTGTTTTTT,.,TRBV7-9,.,TRBJ1-4
CASSDAGSYNEQFF,TGTGCCAGCAGTGATGCGGGCTCCTACAATGAGCAGTTCTTC,.,TRBV2,.,TRBJ2-1
CASSYARTVRGNEQFF,TGTGCCAGCAGTTACGCGAGGACAGTGAGGGGCAATGAGCAGTTCTTC,.,TRBV6-6,.,TRBJ2-1
CASSPSGGALDEQFF,TGTGCCAGCTCACCGAGCGGGGGGGCCTTGGATGAGCAGTTCTTC,TRBD2,TRBV18,.,TRBJ2-1
CASSSRGSGYEQYF,TGCGCCAGCAGCTCCCGCGGTAGCGGCTACGAGCAGTACTTC,.,TRBV5-1,.,TRBJ2-7
CAGDSVTDTQYF,TGTGCCGGCGACAGCGTCACAGATACGCAGTATTTT,.,TRBV27,.,TRBJ2-3
CASSLPDVGNQPQHF,TGTGCCAGCAGTTTGCCAGATGTAGGCAATCAGCCCCAGCATTTT,.,TRBV28,.,TRBJ1-5
CASSYNRGRGEKLFF,TGTGCCAGCAGTTACAACAGGGGGCGTGGGGAAAAACTGTTTTTT,TRBD1,TRBV6-6,.,TRBJ1-4
CASSMRGFSGNTIYF,TGTGCCAGTAGTATGAGGGGATTCTCTGGAAACACCATATATTTT,.,TRBV19,.,TRBJ1-3
CASSLGAASGRYEQYF,TGCGCCAGCAGCCTGGGCGCGGCTAGCGGGAGATACGAGCAGTACTTC,TRBD2,TRBV4-1,.,TRBJ2-7
CASSPRVTDTQYF,TGTGCCAGCAGCCCCCGGGTCACAGATACGCAGTATTTT,.,TRBV9,once,TRBJ2-3
CASSDARQGARYNSPLHF,TGTGCCAGCAGTGACGCTCGACAGGGCGCACGGTATAATTCACCCCTCCACTTT,TRBD1,TRBV6-1,.,TRBJ1-6
CATSLSYNEQFF,TGTGCCACCAGTTTGTCCTACAATGAGCAGTTCTTC,.,TRBV24-1,.,TRBJ2-1
CAWSHRDRGVGNRAFF,TGTGCCTGGAGTCACAGGGACAGGGGGGTGGGTAACAGAGCTTTCTTT,TRBD1,TRBV30,.,TRBJ1-1
CASTGTGATNEKLFF,TGCGCCAGCACTGGGACAGGGGCCACTAATGAAAAACTGTTTTTT,TRBD1,TRBV23-1,.,TRBJ1-4
CASSFLGDRKGYEQYF,TGTGCCAGCAGTTTCCTAGGGGACAGGAAGGGCTACGAGCAGTACTTC,TRBD1,TRBV28,.,TRBJ2-7
CASSEQGATNEKLFF,TGTGCCAGCTCGGAACAGGGTGCAACTAATGAAAAACTGTTTTTT,.,TRBV18,.,TRBJ1-4
CASSLGRGNHEQYF,TGTGCCAGCAGCTTAGGCAGGGGAAATCACGAGCAGTACTTC,.,TRBV7-9,.,TRBJ2-7
CASSLGPGEKLFF,TGCGCCAGCAGCCTGGGACCTGGTGAAAAACTGTTTTTT,.,TRBV5-1,.,TRBJ1-4
CATEGVGNTIYF,TGTGCCACCGAGGGGGTAGGAAACACCATATATTTT,.,TRBV24-1,many,TRBJ1-3
CASSEGVASGGRTGELFF,TGTGCCAGCAGTGAAGGTGTGGCTAGCGGGGGGAGAACCGGGGAGCTGTTTTTT,TRBD2,TRBV6-1,.,TRBJ2-2
CASSEGANYGYTF,TGTGCCAGCAGTGAGGGGGCCAACTATGGCTACACCTTC,.,TRBV6-1,.,TRBJ1-2
CASSTNRGGTEAFF,TGTGCCAGCAGCACAAACAGGGGAGGAACTGAAGCTTTCTTT,TRBD1,TRBV11-2,once,TRBJ1-1
CASSNRVNTQYF,TGTGCCAGCAGCAACAGGGTCAATACGCAGTATTTT,.,TRBV6-5,.,TRBJ2-3
CASNLSNQPQHF,TGTGCCAGCAACCTTAGCAATCAGCCCCAGCATTTT,.,TRBV28,.,TRBJ1-5
CASRWDRDLIYTF,TGTGCCAGCAGATGGGACAGGGACTTGATCTACACCTTC,TRBD1,TRBV2,.,TRBJ1-2
CASSPSSGAQETQYF,TGTGCCAGCAGTCCCTCTAGCGGGGCTCAAGAGACCCAGTACTTC,TRBD2,TRBV6-4,.,TRBJ2-5
CASSFRAGQNYEQYF,TGTGCCAGCAGCTTTCGGGCAGGGCAAAACTACGAGCAGTACTTC,.,TRBV5-5,.,TRBJ2-7
CASSITAGTLNGYTF,TGTGCCAGTAGTATAACGGCAGGGACTCTAAATGGCTACACCTTC,.,TRBV19,.,TRBJ1-2
CASSQIAGRTDTQYF,TGTGCCAGCAGCCAAATAGCGGGGCGCACAGATACGCAGTATTTT,TRBD2,TRBV7-2,.,TRBJ2-3
CASSLSPRGQPQHF,TGTGCCAGCAGTTTATCCCCCCGCGGGCAGCCCCAGCATTTT,.,TRBV27,.,TRBJ1-5
CASSERGGDTEAFF,TGTGCCAGCAGTGAACGGGGTGGGGATACTGAAGCTTTCTTT,.,TRBV6-1,.,TRBJ1-1
CASSLRTGNQPQHF,TGTGCCAGCAGTTTACGGACAGGGAATCAGCCCCAGCATTTT,TRBD1,TRBV27,few,TRBJ1-5
CASRLEGDSPLHF,TGCGCCAGCAGACTAGAGGGTGACTCACCCCTCCACTTT,.,TRBV5-1,.,TRBJ1-6
CASSFREETQYF,TGTGCCAGCAGTTTCAGGGAAGAGACCCAGTACTTC,.,TRBV12-3/TRBV12-4,.,TRBJ2-5
CASSDTGRRNTEAFF,TGTGCCAGCAGCGATACCGGACGAAGGAACACTGAAGCTTTCTTT,.,TRBV14,few,TRBJ1-1
CAWDLAGGTDTQYF,TGTGCCTGGGACCTAGCGGGAGGGACAGATACGCAGTATTTT,TRBD2,TRBV30,.,TRBJ2-3
CASSHLAGAYNEQFF,TGCGCCAGCAGCCATCTAGCGGGGGCCTACAATGAGCAGTTCTTC,TRBD2,TRBV4-1,many,TRBJ2-1
CASNTGGDYGYTF,TGTGCCAGCAATACAGGGGGTGACTATGGCTACACCTTC,TRBD1,TRBV6-5,.,TRBJ1-2
CAGTRGELSLYGYTF,TGTGCCGGGACGCGGGGTGAATTGTCCTTATATGGCTACACCTTC,.,TRBV30,.,TRBJ1-2
CAGRGGNSPLHF,TGTGCCGGTCGGGGAGGAAATTCACCCCTCCACTTT,.,TRBV28,.,TRBJ1-6
CSVDSGTGDYEQYF,TGCAGCGTGGACTCCGGGACAGGTGATTACGAGCAGTACTTC,TRBD1,TRBV29-1,.,TRBJ2-7
CASSSTGAGGANVLTF,TGTGCCAGCAGTTCTACAGGGGCGGGTGGGGCCAACGTCCTGACTTTC,TRBD1,TRBV6-5,.,TRBJ2-6
CASTSQGTGRGYTF,TGTGCCAGCACCTCCCAGGGGACAGGCAGGGGCTACACCTTC,TRBD1,TRBV3-1/TRBV3-2,.,TRBJ1-2
CASSQGTGSSSGNTIYF,TGCGCCAGCAGTCAGGGGACAGGTAGTAGCTCTGGAAACACCATATATTTT,TRBD1,TRBV4-1,once,TRBJ1-3
CAWSRVDTEAFF,TGTGCCTGGAGTAGAGTGGACACTGAAGCTTTCTTT,.,TRBV30,.,TRBJ1-1
CASSSLAGGRNEQFF,TGTGCCAGCAGCTCACTAGCGGGGGGAAGGAATGAGCAGTTCTTC,TRBD2,TRBV7-9,.,TRBJ2-1
CASSWAGGNTEAFF,TGCGCCAGCAGCTGGGCAGGGGGGAACACTGAAGCTTTCTTT,TRBD1,TRBV5-1,.,TRBJ1-1